The TCR beta chain under discussion was sequenced for a study of control samples from healthy donors and cancer patients. Only in-frame clones appear in the TCRdb table, and some are missing; sequencing was by immunoSEQ multiplex PCR. The data contain about 61,000 clones, around 87% of them singletons. This CDR3 contains 13 residues. V shed 2 bases and J shed 2 bases, with 6 bases lying between them. The germline gives CDR1 KGHSH, CDR2 LQKENI. On this clone: The identical CDR3 is also encoded by other nucleotide sequences in the sample.

The material sequenced was PBMCs. The origin of this receptor is a man in his fifties or sixties with colorectal cancer. The chain links TRBV18 to TRBJ1-2; TRBD1 is a possible D gene (6 bases). CDR3: CASSPDRNYGYTF. CDR3 nucleotides: TGTGCCAGCTCACCAGACAGGAACTATGGCTACACCTTC.